A single sample gave rise to the 22 T cell receptor beta chains below, sequenced in a study of T cell responses to AZD1222 COVID-19 vaccine. Only in-frame clones appear in the TCRdb table, and some are missing; sequencing was by immunoSEQ multiplex PCR. The sample comprises 85,000 to 130,000 clones, roughly 92% of which are singletons, and approximately 4.7% rests with the top ten. The input for sequencing was peripheral blood, taken on day 0 of AZD1222 vaccination. These receptors all come from an adult in good health.

The J gene is TRBJ2-2, the V gene TRBV18, with 11 bases lining up with TRBD2. Per the germline V gene, CDR1 is KGHSH and CDR2 is LQKENI. The V gene end was trimmed by 3 bases and the J gene end by 4 bases; junction bases not matched to a gene: 4. The CDR3 is made up of 16 amino acids. The chain's CDR3 is CASSPGLADRTGELFF. CDR3 coding DNA: TGTGCCAGCTCACCGGGACTAGCGGACCGCACCGGGGAGCTGTTTTTT.

The chain has TRBV5-6 and TRBJ1-4; D is uncertain. Germline loops: CDR1 SGHDT, CDR2 YYEEEE. Deletions cut 3 bases from V and 7 bases from J, with 22 bases between. This CDR3 contains 17 residues. CDR3 nucleotides: TGTGCCAGCAGCTGGGGTGGGCAGGCGCTTGGGAGTGAAAAACTGTTTTTT. As protein: CASSWGGQALGSEKLFF. Supplemented by reference TRBV5-6 and TRBJ1-4, the full variable domain reads DAGVTQSPTHLIKTRGQQVTLRCSPKSGHDTVSWYQQALGQGPQFIFQYYEEEERQRGNFPDRFSGHQFPNYSSELNVNALLLGDSALYLCASSWGGQALGSEKLFFGSGTQLSVL.

The V and J genes are TRBV27 and TRBJ1-1, with a possible D match to TRBD1 (5 bases). This CDR3 has 14 amino acids. Deletions cut 4 bases from V and 1 base from J, with 10 bases between. Per germline, CDR1 MNHEY and CDR2 SMNVEV (reference sequence). DNA of the CDR3: TGTGCCAGCAGTTCGGGGCCCCAGAACACTGAAGCTTTCTTT. This translates into CASSSGPQNTEAFF.

V is TRBV10-3 and J is TRBJ2-1, with 9 nucleotides matching TRBD1. V shed 10 bases, J shed 5 bases, and the junction held 6 bases outside the gene matches. The CDR3 runs to 13 residues. Germline V gene sequence: CDR1 ENHRY, CDR2 SYGVKD. CDR3 amino acids: CASGGDRDNEQFF. The CDR3 region has the DNA TGTGCCAGCGGAGGGGACAGGGACAATGAGCAGTTCTTC.

The chain has TRBV7-2 and TRBJ2-5; 7 bases line up with TRBD1. The length of the CDR3 is 15 residues. V shed 2 bases and J 2 bases; nucleotides not matched to a gene: 5. The germline V gene encodes CDR1 SGHTA and CDR2 FQGNSA. CDR3 in amino acids: CASSLWDSLQETQYF. The CDR3 DNA reads TGTGCCAGCAGCTTATGGGACAGTCTTCAAGAGACCCAGTACTTC. The whole variable domain, filled in from reference TRBV7-2 and TRBJ2-5, reads GAGVSQSPSNKVTEKGKDVELRCDPISGHTALYWYRQSLGQGLEFLIYFQGNSAPDKSGLPSDRFSAERTGGSVSTLTIQRTQQEDSAVYLCASSLWDSLQETQYFGPGTRLLVL.

The J gene is TRBJ1-1, the V gene TRBV11-3; D is unresolved. This CDR3 is 16 amino acids long. Germline loops: CDR1 SGHNT, CDR2 YENEEA. V lost 8 bases, J lost 10 bases, and 29 bases lay in between. The CDR3 sequence is CASREPGLPLPYRAFF. For the CDR3, the DNA is TGTGCCAGCCGCGAACCGGGCCTCCCTCTTCCTTATCGAGCTTTCTTT. Full variable domain (rest looked up from reference TRBV11-3 and TRBJ1-1): EAGVVQSPRYKIIEKKQPVAFWCNPISGHNTLYWYLQNLGQGPELLIRYENEEAVDDSQLPKDRFSAERLKGVDSTLKIQPAELGDSAVYLCASREPGLPLPYRAFFGQGTRLTVV.

V and J are TRBV6-5 and TRBJ2-7; 9 bases are a match to TRBD2. This CDR3 contains 14 residues. V was pared by 8 bases and J by 3 bases, with 8 bases of the junction left unmatched. Germline V CDR1 and CDR2: MNHEY, SVGAGI. The CDR3: CASREAGGFYEQYF. CDR3 in DNA: TGTGCCAGCCGGGAGGCGGGAGGGTTCTACGAGCAGTACTTC.

About this clone itself: The junction departs from the called germline gene at one end, perhaps through a read error. The J gene is TRBJ2-7, the V gene TRBV5-1; 7 bases match TRBD1. The germline gives CDR1 SGHRS, CDR2 YFSETQ. CDR3 size: 12 residues. The CDR3: CASRQIQGIPSF. DNA of the CDR3: TGCGCCAGCAGGCAAATACAGGGGATCCCCTCCTTC.

The chain recombines TRBV7-8 with TRBJ2-3; D uncertain. With 5 bases removed from V and 6 bases from J, the gap between germline ends came to 21 bases. Germline V CDR1 and CDR2: SGHVS, FQNEAQ. The CDR3 consists of 16 residues. The CDR3 spells CASSLHEAVTRDTQYF. The CDR3 DNA sequence: TGTGCCAGCAGCCTTCATGAGGCCGTGACCCGCGATACGCAGTATTTT.

The sample holds one count of this clone. The genes are TRBV2 and TRBJ1-2; TRBD1 might be the D (5 bases). The CDR3 is 13 residues long. Germline CDR1 reads SNHLY; CDR2 reads FYNNEI. Deletions cut 2 bases from V and 7 bases from J, with 11 bases between. CDR3: CASSEFRDGGYTF. In nucleotides, the CDR3 is TGTGCCAGCAGTGAATTCAGGGACGGTGGCTACACCTTC. Based on the CDR3 plus reference TRBV2 and TRBJ1-2, the full variable domain is EPEVTQTPSHQVTQMGQEVILRCVPISNHLYFYWYRQILGQKVEFLVSFYNNEISEKSEIFDDQFSVERPDGSNFTLKIRSTKLEDSAMYFCASSEFRDGGYTFGSGTRLTVV.

The genes are TRBV12-3 or TRBV12-4 and TRBJ2-7; D is unresolved. Trimming cost V 2 bases and J 5 bases, with 4 bases left between them. This CDR3 is 11 amino acids long. This CDR3 is CASSLIDEQYF. The DNA of the CDR3 is TGTGCCAGCAGTTTAATAGACGAGCAGTACTTC.

The genes are TRBV6-5 and TRBJ2-7; perhaps TRBD1 as D (6 bases). V shed 0 bases and J shed 7 bases, with 13 bases lying between them. Looked up from germline, CDR1 is MNHEY and CDR2 is SVGAGI. CDR3 size: 14 residues. CDR3 sequence (DNA): TGTGCCAGCAGTTACTCACAGGGAAGGAGAGAGCAGTACTTC. Translated: CASSYSQGRREQYF.

The V and J genes are TRBV7-8 and TRBJ1-1, with a weak D call TRBD1 (5 bases). Trimming cost V 5 bases and J 1 base, with 11 bases left between them. Germline CDR1 reads SGHVS; CDR2 reads FQNEAQ. CDR3 length equals 14 residues. DNA of the CDR3: TGTGCCAGCAGCGGGGGGGAAGGGAACACTGAAGCTTTCTTT. This sequence encodes CASSGGEGNTEAFF.

The genes are TRBV7-3 and TRBJ2-1; 9 nucleotides agree with TRBD2. V shed 0 bases, J shed 6 bases, and the junction held 3 bases outside the gene matches. This CDR3 contains 15 residues. CDR1 SGHTA and CDR2 FQGTGA come from the germline V gene. This CDR3 reads CASSLTGTSPNEQFF. CDR3 sequence (DNA): TGTGCCAGCAGCTTAACGGGGACTAGCCCCAATGAGCAGTTCTTC.

V and J are TRBV6-2 or TRBV6-3 and TRBJ2-5; 9 nucleotides align to TRBD2. V shed 3 bases, J shed 2 bases, and the junction held 19 bases outside the gene matches. Germline V gene lookup returns CDR1 MNHEY and CDR2 SVGEGT. This CDR3 contains 20 residues. The CDR3 here is CASSYWAGGPINFLQETQYF. The DNA for the CDR3 is TGTGCCAGCAGTTATTGGGCGGGAGGGCCAATAAACTTTCTGCAAGAGACCCAGTACTTC.

The V call is TRBV7-2, the J call TRBJ1-6, with D perhaps TRBD1 (5 bases). Germline V CDR1 and CDR2: SGHTA, FQGNSA. The germline V and J ends were trimmed by 4 bases and 10 bases, with 23 bases remaining between them. The CDR3 is 17 residues long. CDR3 in amino acids: CASSSYGASGRGSPLHF. Written as DNA, the CDR3 is TGTGCCAGCAGCTCCTACGGGGCCTCGGGAAGAGGATCACCCCTCCACTTT.

The chain links TRBV12-5 to TRBJ1-1, with 9 bases identical to TRBD1. The V gene's germline CDR1 is LGHNT and CDR2 FRNRAP. The CDR3 contains 13 residues. Trimming took 10 bases from V and 2 from J; bases not matched to a gene: 5. This CDR3 is CATQQGANTEAFF. The CDR3 DNA sequence: TGTGCTACCCAACAGGGGGCCAACACTGAAGCTTTCTTT.

This clone was seen only a few times. This chain connects TRBV10-3 to TRBJ1-3; D gene uncertain. Trimming removed 2 bases at V and 0 bases at J, with 14 bases between. CDR3 size: 17 residues. Germline V gene data show CDR1 as ENHRY and CDR2 as SYGVKD. Here the CDR3 reads CAISERAVIFSGNTIYF. DNA of the CDR3: TGTGCCATCAGTGAGCGGGCAGTTATTTTCTCTGGAAACACCATATATTTT.

The chain couples TRBV7-2 to TRBJ1-5; no clear D gene. The germline CDR1 and CDR2 sequences are SGHTA and FQGNSA. This CDR3 contains 15 residues. The V end was cut by 2 bases, the J end by 7 bases, with 15 bases between. In DNA form, the CDR3 reads TGTGCCAGCAGCTTATCTACCGGGGAGATGCAGCCCCAGCATTTT. Residues: CASSLSTGEMQPQHF.

Only one count was recorded for this clone. The J gene is TRBJ1-1, the V gene TRBV29-1; 7 bases align to TRBD1. Germline V lookup: CDR1 SQVTM, CDR2 ANQGSEA. Trimming removed 5 bases from V and 3 bases from J; junction bases left unmatched: 6. The CDR3 runs 13 residues. The CDR3 nucleotides read TGCAGCGTTCGGGCAGGGGGAGACACTGAAGCTTTCTTT. Its translation is CSVRAGGDTEAFF.

The J gene is TRBJ1-2, the V gene TRBV19, with a possible D match to TRBD1 (6 bases). This CDR3 contains 15 residues. Between the trimmed V and J ends, which lost 3 bases and 4 bases, there was a span of 15 bases. Germline V gene data show CDR1 as LNHDA and CDR2 as SQIVND (reference sequence). CDR3 nucleotide sequence: TGTGCCAGTAGTATTGAATCAGGGGCGCCCTATGGCTACACCTTC. Translated, it gives CASSIESGAPYGYTF.

The chain has TRBV15 and TRBJ1-5; the D gene is possibly TRBD1 (6 bases). The CDR3 contains 15 residues. Germline V gene data show CDR1 as LNHNV and CDR2 as YYDKDF (reference sequence). With 6 bases removed from V and 7 bases from J, the gap between germline ends came to 19 bases. CDR3: CATSDVGTPKQPQHF. The CDR3 region has the DNA TGTGCCACCAGTGACGTGGGGACACCTAAGCAGCCCCAGCATTTT.